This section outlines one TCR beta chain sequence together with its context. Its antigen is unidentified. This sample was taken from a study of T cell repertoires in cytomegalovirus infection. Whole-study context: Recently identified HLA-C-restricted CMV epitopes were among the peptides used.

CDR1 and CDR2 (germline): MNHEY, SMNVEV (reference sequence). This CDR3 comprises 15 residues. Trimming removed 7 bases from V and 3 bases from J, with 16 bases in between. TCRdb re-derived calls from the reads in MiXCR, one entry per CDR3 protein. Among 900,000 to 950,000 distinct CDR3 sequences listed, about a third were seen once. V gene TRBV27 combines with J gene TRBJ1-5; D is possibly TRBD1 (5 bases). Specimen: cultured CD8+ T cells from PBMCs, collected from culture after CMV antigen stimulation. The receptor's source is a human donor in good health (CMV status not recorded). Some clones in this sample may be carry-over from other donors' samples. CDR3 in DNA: TGTGCCAGCACTATTCCCGGGGGACTCAATCAGCCCCAGCATTTT. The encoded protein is CASTIPGGLNQPQHF.